This T cell receptor beta chain was captured by sequencing in a study of CD8+ T cells in alopecia areata. Findings of the study overall: Scalp repertoires also include resident alphabeta T cells from normal skin.

In its sample, this clone was seen a few times. What it binds is not known. Gene labels here are mouse ones. The CDR3 is cut off 4 residues early in the read; its end comes from the germline J gene. Other nucleotide sequences from this sample produce the same CDR3. Cells from pooled cutaneous lymph nodes were sorted by CD4, CD8alpha, NKG2D, NKG2ACE and other markers. The CDR3 consists of 16 residues. Unmatched junction bases numbered 1, after V lost 0 bases and J lost 0 bases. The germline V gene has CDR1 GKSSPN and CDR2 SITVG. Extraction and reverse transcription of RNA yielded cDNA as the sequencing template. Sequencing used immunoSEQ multiplex PCR; TCRdb keeps in-frame clones, though not all of them. The repertoire shows 200,000 to 300,000 clones, none seen only once; the top ten take approximately 1.2%.

Sequences were obtained from CD4+ T cells sorted from a lymph node. This TCR was recovered from a C3H/HeJ mouse with alopecia areata. MHC haplotype: H2-k. V is TRBV31 and J is TRBJ2-1, with TRBD2 identical over 11 bases. CDR3 amino acids: CAWSLGLGGNYAEQFF. The CDR3 bases that were read are TGTGCCTGGAGTCTAGGACTGGGGGGTAACTATGCT.